What follows describes a single T cell receptor beta chain. Time point here: cycle 4 day 1 (C4D1), after more than five weeks of nivolumab. Every patient experienced relapse after autologous stem cell transplantation, and brentuximab vedotin exposure varied. The record originates from a study of PD-1 blockade in classical Hodgkin lymphoma. Assay: immunoSEQ multiplex PCR; the TCRdb copy retains only in-frame clones and omits some. Of about 44,000 clones in the sample, less than 75% are singletons; the top ten hold approximately 3%. CDR3 size: 13 residues. V gave up 2 bases and J gave up 5 bases; unmatched junction bases: 3. The germline gives CDR1 GTSNPN, CDR2 SVGIG (reference sequence).

The starting material was peripheral blood mononuclear cells (PBMCs), obtained before the fourth cycle of nivolumab. The sequence derives from a human donor with classical Hodgkin lymphoma. The genes are TRBV30 and TRBJ2-1; 7 bases match TRBD1. CDR3 loop: CAWSLQGHNEQFF. The CDR3 DNA follows: TGTGCCTGGAGTCTACAGGGGCACAATGAGCAGTTCTTC.